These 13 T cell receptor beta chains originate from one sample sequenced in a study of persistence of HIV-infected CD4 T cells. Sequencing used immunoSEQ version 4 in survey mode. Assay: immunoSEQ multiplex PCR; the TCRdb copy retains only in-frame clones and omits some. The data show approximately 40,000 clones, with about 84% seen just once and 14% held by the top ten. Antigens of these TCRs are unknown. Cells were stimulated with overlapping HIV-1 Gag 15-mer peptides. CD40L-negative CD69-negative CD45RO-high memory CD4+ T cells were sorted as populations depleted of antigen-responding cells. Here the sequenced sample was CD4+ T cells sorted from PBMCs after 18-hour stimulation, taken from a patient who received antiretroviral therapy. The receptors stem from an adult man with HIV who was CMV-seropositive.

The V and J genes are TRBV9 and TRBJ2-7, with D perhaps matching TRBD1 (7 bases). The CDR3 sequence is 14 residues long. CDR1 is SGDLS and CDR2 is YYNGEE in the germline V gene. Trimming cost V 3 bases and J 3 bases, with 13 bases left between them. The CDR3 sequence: CASSARQGGYEQYF. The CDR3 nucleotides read TGTGCCAGCAGCGCCCGACAGGGAGGCTACGAGCAGTACTTC.

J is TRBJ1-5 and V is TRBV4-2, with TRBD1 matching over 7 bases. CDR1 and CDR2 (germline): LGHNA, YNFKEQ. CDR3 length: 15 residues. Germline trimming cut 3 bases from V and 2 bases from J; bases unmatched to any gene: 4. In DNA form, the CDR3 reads TGTGCCAGCAGCCAGCAGGGGGGGGGCAATCAGCCCCAGCATTTT. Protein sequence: CASSQQGGGNQPQHF.

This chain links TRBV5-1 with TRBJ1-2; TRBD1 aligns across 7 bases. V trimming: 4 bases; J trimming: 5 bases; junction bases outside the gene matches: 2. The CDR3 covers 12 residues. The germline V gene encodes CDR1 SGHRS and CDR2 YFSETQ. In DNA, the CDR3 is TGCGCCAGCAGCCCGGGACAGTATGGCTACACCTTC. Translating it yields CASSPGQYGYTF.

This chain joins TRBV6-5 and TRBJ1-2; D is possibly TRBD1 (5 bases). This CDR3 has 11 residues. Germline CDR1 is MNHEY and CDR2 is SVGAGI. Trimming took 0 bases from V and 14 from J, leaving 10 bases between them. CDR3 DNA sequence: TGTGCCAGCAGTTACTCCGGCGGGGCGACCTTC. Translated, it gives CASSYSGGATF.

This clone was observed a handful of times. The CDR3 DNA reads as TGTGCCAGCAGTTGGGGGGGACAGGGAAAGACTGAAGCTTTCTTT. This encodes CASSWGGQGKTEAFF. The chain combines TRBV6-6 with TRBJ1-1, with TRBD1 matching over 9 bases. J lost 5 bases, V lost 4 bases, and 8 bases had no gene match. Germline V gene sequence: CDR1 MNHNY, CDR2 SVGAGI (reference sequence). The CDR3 length is 15 residues.

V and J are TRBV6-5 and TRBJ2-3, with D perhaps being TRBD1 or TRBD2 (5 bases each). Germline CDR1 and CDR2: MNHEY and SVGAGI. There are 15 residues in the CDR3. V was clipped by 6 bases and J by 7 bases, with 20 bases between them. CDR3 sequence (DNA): TGTGCCAGCAGCTCGAGGGACCGTCGATTGAATACGCAGTATTTT. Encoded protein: CASSSRDRRLNTQYF.

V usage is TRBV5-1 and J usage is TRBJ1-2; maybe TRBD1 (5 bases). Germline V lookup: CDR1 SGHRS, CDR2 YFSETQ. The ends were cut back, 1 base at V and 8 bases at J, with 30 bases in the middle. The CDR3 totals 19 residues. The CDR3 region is CASSLSLSSQGVVSGGYTF. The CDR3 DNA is TGCGCCAGCAGCTTGAGCCTTTCGTCGCAGGGAGTAGTTTCAGGAGGCTACACCTTC.

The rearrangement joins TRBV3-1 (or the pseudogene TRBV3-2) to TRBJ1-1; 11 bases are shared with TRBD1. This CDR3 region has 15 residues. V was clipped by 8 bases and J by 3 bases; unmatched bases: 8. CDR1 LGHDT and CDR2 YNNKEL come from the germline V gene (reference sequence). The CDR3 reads CASGEEGQGDTEAFF. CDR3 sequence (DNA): TGTGCCAGCGGGGAGGAGGGACAGGGGGACACTGAAGCTTTCTTT.

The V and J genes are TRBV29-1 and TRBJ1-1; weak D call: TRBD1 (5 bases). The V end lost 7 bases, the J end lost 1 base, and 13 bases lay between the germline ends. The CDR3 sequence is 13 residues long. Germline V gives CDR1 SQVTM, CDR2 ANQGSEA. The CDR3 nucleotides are TGCAGCGCCCAGTTAGGGGAGAACACTGAAGCTTTCTTT. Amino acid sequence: CSAQLGENTEAFF. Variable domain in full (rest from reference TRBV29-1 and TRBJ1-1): SAVISQKPSRDICQRGTSLTIQCQVDSQVTMMFWYRQQPGQSLTLIATANQGSEATYESGFVIDKFPISRPNLTFSTLTVSNMSPEDSSIYLCSAQLGENTEAFFGQGTRLTVV.

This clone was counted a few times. CDR3 loop: CASSLVGQGYGYTF. The CDR3 DNA reads TGTGCCAGCAGCTTAGTGGGGCAGGGCTATGGCTACACCTTC. The chain uses TRBV11-2 and TRBJ1-2; the D gene is possibly TRBD1 (5 bases). This CDR3 region has 14 residues. The ends were cut back, 1 base at V and 4 bases at J, with 10 bases in the middle. Germline V lookup: CDR1 SGHAT, CDR2 FQNNGV.

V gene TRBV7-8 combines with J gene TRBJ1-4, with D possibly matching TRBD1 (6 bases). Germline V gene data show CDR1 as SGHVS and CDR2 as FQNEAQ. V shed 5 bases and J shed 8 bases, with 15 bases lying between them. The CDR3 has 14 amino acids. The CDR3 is CASSPRTQGEKLFF. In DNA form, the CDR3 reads TGTGCCAGCAGCCCCCGGACCCAGGGGGAAAAACTGTTTTTT.

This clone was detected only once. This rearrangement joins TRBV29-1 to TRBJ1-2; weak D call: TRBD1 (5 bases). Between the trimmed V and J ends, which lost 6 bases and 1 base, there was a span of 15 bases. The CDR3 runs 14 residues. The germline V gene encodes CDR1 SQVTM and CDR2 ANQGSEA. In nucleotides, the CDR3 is TGCAGCGTCGCGGGACGGGGGGATAACTATGGCTACACCTTC. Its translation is CSVAGRGDNYGYTF.

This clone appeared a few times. Here the CDR3 reads CASKSLAGGIDTQYF. As DNA, the CDR3 is TGTGCCAGCAAAAGTCTAGCGGGTGGGATAGATACGCAGTATTTT. The chain carries TRBV2 and TRBJ2-3, with 8 bases identical to TRBD2. CDR1 SNHLY and CDR2 FYNNEI come from the germline V gene. The CDR3 has 15 residues. V trimming: 7 bases; J trimming: 5 bases; junction bases outside the gene matches: 11.